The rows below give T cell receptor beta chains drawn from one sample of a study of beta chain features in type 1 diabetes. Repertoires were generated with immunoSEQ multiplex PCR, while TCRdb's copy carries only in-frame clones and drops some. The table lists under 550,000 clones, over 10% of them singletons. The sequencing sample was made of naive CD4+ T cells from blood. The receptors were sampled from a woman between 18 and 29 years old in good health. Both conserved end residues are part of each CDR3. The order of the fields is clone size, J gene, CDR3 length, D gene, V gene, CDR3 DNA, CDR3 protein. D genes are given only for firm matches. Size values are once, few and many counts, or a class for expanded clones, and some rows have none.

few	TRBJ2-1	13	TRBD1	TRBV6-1	TGTGCCAGCAGTACCCAGGGACAGAATGAGCAGTTCTTC	CASSTQGQNEQFF
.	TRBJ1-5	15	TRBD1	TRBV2	TGTGCCAGCAGTGTCGGAGGGACAGGGGATCAGCCCCAGCATTTT	CASSVGGTGDQPQHF
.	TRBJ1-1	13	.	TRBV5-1	TGCGCCAGCAGCGGGGCGATTCAAACTGAAGCTTTCTTT	CASSGAIQTEAFF
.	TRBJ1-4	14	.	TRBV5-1	TGCGCCAGCAGCATACAGGGTGCTAATGAAAAACTGTTTTTT	CASSIQGANEKLFF
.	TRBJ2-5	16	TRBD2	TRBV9	TGTGCCAGCAGCGTAGCAGCGGGAGGTGGAAAAGAGACCCAGTACTTC	CASSVAAGGGKETQYF
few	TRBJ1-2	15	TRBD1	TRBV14	TGTGCCAGCAGCCAAGTTGCGGGACAGAACTATGGCTACACCTTC	CASSQVAGQNYGYTF
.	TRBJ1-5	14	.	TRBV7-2	TGTGCCAGCAGCCCCGATAGGAGCAATCAGCCCCAGCATTTT	CASSPDRSNQPQHF
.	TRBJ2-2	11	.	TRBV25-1	TGTGCCAGCAGAGTCACCGGGGAGCTGTTTTTT	CASRVTGELFF
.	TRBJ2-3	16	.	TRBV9	TGTGCCAGCAGCGTAGTGGCAGGCACTAGCACAGATACGCAGTATTTT	CASSVVAGTSTDTQYF
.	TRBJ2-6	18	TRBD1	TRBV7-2	TGTGCCAGCAGCCTACCCGGGACAGCCCGCTCTGGGGCCAACGTCCTGACTTTC	CASSLPGTARSGANVLTF
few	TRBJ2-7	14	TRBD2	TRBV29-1	TGCAGCGTTCGGACTAGCGGGCATTCCTACGAGCAGTACTTC	CSVRTSGHSYEQYF
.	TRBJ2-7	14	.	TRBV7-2	TGTGCCAGCAGCTTAATGAGAACCTCCTACGAGCAGTACTTC	CASSLMRTSYEQYF
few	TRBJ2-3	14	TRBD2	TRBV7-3	TGTGCCAGCAGCTTTGGACTAGCCACAGATACGCAGTATTTT	CASSFGLATDTQYF
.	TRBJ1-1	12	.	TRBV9	TGTGCCAGCAGCCCCGACCGATCTGAAGCTTTCTTT	CASSPDRSEAFF
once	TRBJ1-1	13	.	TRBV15	TGTGCCACCAGCAGGAAGGGTGGCACTGAAGCTTTCTTT	CATSRKGGTEAFF
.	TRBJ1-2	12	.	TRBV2	TGTGCCAGCAGTGAAGGGAACTATGGCTACACCTTC	CASSEGNYGYTF
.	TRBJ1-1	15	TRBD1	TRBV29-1	TGCAGCGGAGTGACAGGGAGCGTGGTCAACACTGAAGCTTTCTTT	CSGVTGSVVNTEAFF
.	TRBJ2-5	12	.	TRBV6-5	TGTGCCAGCAGTTACTCGCGGGAGACCCAGTACTTC	CASSYSRETQYF
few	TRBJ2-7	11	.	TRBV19	TGTGCCACCTCAAATCGCTACGAGCAGTACTTC	CATSNRYEQYF
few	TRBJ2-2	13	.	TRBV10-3	TGTGCCATCAATCCAGGGGCCACCGGGGAGCTGTTTTTT	CAINPGATGELFF
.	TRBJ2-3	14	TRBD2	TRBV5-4	TGTGCCAGCAGCTTCGGGGGGGCCGAAGATACGCAGTATTTT	CASSFGGAEDTQYF
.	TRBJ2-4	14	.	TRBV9	TGTGCCAGCAGCGTTGAGGCCGCCCACGGTATTCAGTACTTC	CASSVEAAHGIQYF
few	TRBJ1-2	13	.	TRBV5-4	TGTGCCAGCAGCTTAGACAGCCGCTATGGCTACACCTTC	CASSLDSRYGYTF
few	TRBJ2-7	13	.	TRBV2	TGTGCCAGCACGGGGAAGGTCTCCTACGAGCAGTACTTC	CASTGKVSYEQYF
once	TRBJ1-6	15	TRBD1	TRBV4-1	TGCGCCAGCAGCCAACCGGACAGGGCTAATTCACCCCTCCACTTT	CASSQPDRANSPLHF
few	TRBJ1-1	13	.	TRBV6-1	TGTGCCACCGAAATAAGTAAATGGACTGAAGCTTTCTTT	CATEISKWTEAFF
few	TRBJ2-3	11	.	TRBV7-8	TGTGCCAGCAGCTTAGCGGAGTTAAAAAGTTTT	CASSLAELKSF
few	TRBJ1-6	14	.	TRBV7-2	TGTGCCAGCAGCCTCGCCAATTATAATTCACCCCTCCACTTT	CASSLANYNSPLHF
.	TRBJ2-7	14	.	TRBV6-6	TGTGCCAGCAAGGGGACCGATGGAGGTTACGAGCAGTACTTC	CASKGTDGGYEQYF
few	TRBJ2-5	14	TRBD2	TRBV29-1	TGCAGCGCGGGACTAGCGGGGGGCGGGGAGACCCAGTACTTC	CSAGLAGGGETQYF
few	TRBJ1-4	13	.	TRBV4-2	TGTGCCAGCAGTGGAGCCTGGGATGAAAAACTGTTTTTT	CASSGAWDEKLFF
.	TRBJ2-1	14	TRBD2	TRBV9	TGTGCCAGCAGCCTTACTAGCGGCTACAATGAGCAGTTCTTC	CASSLTSGYNEQFF
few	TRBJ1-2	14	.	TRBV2	TGTGCCAGCAGAGACCAGACAGTATTGTCGGGCTACACCTTC	CASRDQTVLSGYTF
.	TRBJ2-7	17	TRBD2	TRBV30	TGTGCCTGGACCCGTTGGTTAGGGAGGGAATACTCCTACGAGCAGTACTTC	CAWTRWLGREYSYEQYF
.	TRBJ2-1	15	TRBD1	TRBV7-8	TGTGCCAGCAGCTTAGGAGGGGGCGCCTACAATGAGCAGTTCTTC	CASSLGGGAYNEQFF
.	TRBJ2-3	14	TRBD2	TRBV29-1	TGCAGCGTCCAACTAGCGATTAGCACAGATACGCAGTATTTT	CSVQLAISTDTQYF
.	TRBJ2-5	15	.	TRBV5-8	TGTGCCAGCAGCCCCGGAAAGGGAATGCAAGAGACCCAGTACTTC	CASSPGKGMQETQYF
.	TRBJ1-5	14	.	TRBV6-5	TGTGCCAGCAGCCGGACGCTTAGCAATCAGCCCCAGCATTTT	CASSRTLSNQPQHF
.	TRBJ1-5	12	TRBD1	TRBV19	TGTGCCAGTGCCAGGGGGCTTCAGCCCCAGCATTTT	CASARGLQPQHF
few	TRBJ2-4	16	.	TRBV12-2	TGTGCAAGTCGCTCATACGGAGGACTAGCCAAAAACATTCAGTACTTC	CASRSYGGLAKNIQYF